The next 21 T cell receptor beta chains were all read from a single sample in a study of cytomegalovirus exposure and HLA in healthy donors. The study ran its PCR with 60 Vbeta and 13 Jbeta primers. Generated by immunoSEQ multiplex PCR, the TCRdb table keeps only in-frame clones and is missing some. Of about 150,000 clones in the sample, about four fifths are singletons; the top ten hold 7.5% to 9%. The sample comprised PBMCs. The origin of the receptors is a man in his thirties or forties in good health and CMV-seropositive.

The V gene is TRBV4-1, the J gene TRBJ1-4; D might be TRBD1 (6 bases). The germline CDR1 and CDR2 sequences are MGHRA and YSYEKL. V lost 4 bases and J lost 3, with 12 bases in between. This CDR3 spans 15 amino acids. This CDR3 is CASSPEGGANEKLFF. CDR3 DNA sequence: TGCGCCAGCAGCCCAGAGGGGGGTGCTAATGAAAAACTGTTTTTT.

The chain carries TRBV19 and TRBJ1-2; TRBD1 is a possible D gene (6 bases). Germline V gene data show CDR1 as LNHDA and CDR2 as SQIVND (reference sequence). The CDR3 contains 13 residues. The V gene lost 3 bases and the J gene lost 6 bases, with 11 bases spanning the gap. The CDR3 DNA reads TGTGCCAGTAGTATCCCAGGGGCGCATGGCTACACCTTC. Translation: CASSIPGAHGYTF.

Regarding this clone: Different DNA sequences within this sample yield the same CDR3. The chain carries TRBV7-2 and TRBJ1-3; 11 nucleotides agree with TRBD1. The CDR3 is 15 residues long. V shed 5 bases, J shed 4 bases, and the junction held 4 bases outside the gene matches. Germline lookup yields CDR1 SGHTA and CDR2 FQGNSA. Here the CDR3 reads CASSPDRGQGNTIYF. The CDR3 nucleotides are TGTGCCAGCAGCCCGGACAGGGGGCAAGGAAACACCATATATTTT.

The CDR3 region has the DNA TGTGCCAGCCAACCCGTGGGCCGATCGAACACCATATATTTT. Encoded protein: CASQPVGRSNTIYF. The J gene is TRBJ1-3, the V gene TRBV7-8; D not certain. Deletions cut 8 bases from V and 7 bases from J, with 18 bases between. Germline V lookup: CDR1 SGHVS, CDR2 FQNEAQ. The CDR3 contains 14 residues.

The gene calls are TRBV30 and TRBJ1-4, with 8 nucleotides matching TRBD1. The CDR3 runs 13 residues. V gave up 4 bases and J gave up 8 bases; unmatched junction bases: 6. Looked up from germline, CDR1 is GTSNPN and CDR2 is SVGIG (reference sequence). The DNA for the CDR3 is TGTGCCTGGAAGACAGGGGTAAACGAAAAACTGTTTTTT. Encoded protein: CAWKTGVNEKLFF.

The rearrangement joins TRBV6-6 to TRBJ1-5; a possible D gene is TRBD1 (6 bases). Germline values: CDR1 MNHNY, CDR2 SVGAGI (reference sequence). Trimming removed 7 bases from V and 2 bases from J, with 12 bases in between. The CDR3 is 14 residues long. This CDR3 is CASTNKGGNQPQHF. DNA for the CDR3: TGTGCCAGCACCAACAAGGGGGGCAATCAGCCCCAGCATTTT.

The chain links TRBV5-1 to TRBJ2-6; a weak D match, TRBD2 (6 bases). V lost 4 bases to trimming and J lost 0 bases, with 8 bases between them. From germline, CDR1 is SGHRS and CDR2 YFSETQ. This CDR3 region has 15 residues. CDR3 in amino acids: CASSPGGSGANVLTF. The DNA for the CDR3 is TGCGCCAGCAGCCCCGGGGGCTCTGGGGCCAACGTCCTGACTTTC. Full variable domain (missing parts from reference TRBV5-1 and TRBJ2-6): KAGVTQTPRYLIKTRGQQVTLSCSPISGHRSVSWYQQTPGQGLQFLFEYFSETQRNKGNFPGRFSGRQFSNSRSEMNVSTLELGDSALYLCASSPGGSGANVLTFGAGSRLTVL.

The table lists this clone with a count of one. This chain uses TRBV6-6 with TRBJ2-3; TRBD2 agrees at 12 bases. Germline V gene sequence: CDR1 MNHNY, CDR2 SVGAGI (reference sequence). V lost 6 bases to trimming and J lost 6 bases; unmatched junction nucleotides: 7. This CDR3 is 15 amino acids long. This CDR3 reads CASSPSGGASDTQYF. DNA of the CDR3: TGTGCCAGCAGCCCTAGCGGGGGGGCCTCGGATACGCAGTATTTT.

This clone was observed a few times. V is TRBV7-3 and J is TRBJ2-1; TRBD1 matches at 10 bases. J gave up 6 bases and V 5 bases, and 10 bases lay outside the gene matches. Germline V gene sequence: CDR1 SGHTA, CDR2 FQGTGA. This CDR3 has 16 amino acids. As DNA, the CDR3 is TGTGCCAGCAGCATTGCCGGGACAGGGGTCTCCAATGAGCAGTTCTTC. Protein sequence: CASSIAGTGVSNEQFF.

V usage is TRBV7-2 and J usage is TRBJ1-2; TRBD1 aligns across 8 bases. Unmatched junction bases numbered 10, after V lost 5 bases and J lost 5 bases. This CDR3 region has 15 residues. CDR1 and CDR2 from the germline V gene are SGHTA and FQGNSA. This CDR3 is CASSPEAGGGYGYTF. The CDR3 DNA is TGTGCCAGCAGCCCAGAGGCAGGGGGCGGATATGGCTACACCTTC.

This chain joins TRBV2 and TRBJ1-2, with 9 bases matching TRBD1. The germline CDR1 and CDR2 sequences are SNHLY and FYNNEI. V trimming: 5 bases; J trimming: 3 bases; junction bases outside the gene matches: 1. The length of the CDR3 is 13 residues. DNA of the CDR3: TGTGCCAGCAGTACAGGGGGCGACTATGGCTACACCTTC. Translating it yields CASSTGGDYGYTF. Filled out from reference TRBV2 and TRBJ1-2, the complete variable domain reads EPEVTQTPSHQVTQMGQEVILRCVPISNHLYFYWYRQILGQKVEFLVSFYNNEISEKSEIFDDQFSVERPDGSNFTLKIRSTKLEDSAMYFCASSTGGDYGYTFGSGTRLTVV.

The V and J genes are TRBV6-6 and TRBJ1-1; 9 nucleotides align to TRBD1. The trim removed 6 bases at V and 11 bases at J, leaving 13 bases unmatched. This CDR3 is built from 14 residues. The germline gives CDR1 MNHNY, CDR2 SVGAGI (reference sequence). The CDR3 protein is CASRPPAYRGPAFF. The CDR3 DNA is TGTGCCAGCAGACCACCCGCCTACAGGGGGCCGGCTTTCTTT.

This clone was observed a single time. This rearrangement joins TRBV7-6 to TRBJ1-5, with no clear D. This CDR3 comprises 13 residues. V was shortened by 2 bases and J by 4 bases, with 6 bases between the two germline ends. Germline V CDR1 and CDR2: SGHVS, FNYEAQ. CDR3 sequence (DNA): TGTGCCAGCAGCTTAAACAGTAATCAGCCCCAGCATTTT. This gives the protein CASSLNSNQPQHF. Complete variable domain (other parts from reference TRBV7-6 and TRBJ1-5): GAGVSQSPRYKVTKRGQDVALRCDPISGHVSLYWYRQALGQGPEFLTYFNYEAQQDKSGLPNDRFSAERPEGSISTLTIQRTEQRDSAMYRCASSLNSNQPQHFGDGTRLSIL.

This sequence joins TRBV5-4 and TRBJ2-1, with D possibly matching TRBD2 (5 bases). Per germline, CDR1 SGHNT and CDR2 YYREEE (reference sequence). Trimming stripped 3 bases from V and 2 bases from J, with 12 bases between. The length of the CDR3 is 15 residues. The DNA for the CDR3 is TGTGCCAGCAGCTCGGATTGGGGAGCCTACAATGAGCAGTTCTTC. Protein sequence: CASSSDWGAYNEQFF.

The chain employs TRBV5-4 and TRBJ2-3, with TRBD1 matching 7 bases. Germline CDR1 is SGHNT and CDR2 is YYREEE (reference sequence). V was clipped by 0 bases and J by 3 bases; unmatched bases: 4. There are 15 residues in the CDR3. This CDR3 is CASSLVGTVTDTQYF. Here the CDR3 DNA reads TGTGCCAGCAGCTTGGTCGGGACAGTTACAGATACGCAGTATTTT. The entire variable domain, with the rest obtained from reference TRBV5-4 and TRBJ2-3, is as follows: ETGVTQSPTHLIKTRGQQVTLRCSSQSGHNTVSWYQQALGQGPQFIFQYYREEENGRGNFPPRFSGLQFPNYSSELNVNALELDDSALYLCASSLVGTVTDTQYFGPGTRLTVL.

The rearrangement links TRBV7-6 to TRBJ2-1, with D perhaps TRBD2 (5 bases). This CDR3 region has 18 residues. Germline loops: CDR1 SGHVS, CDR2 FNYEAQ. Deletions cut 5 bases from V and 1 base from J, with 21 bases between. The CDR3 region is CASSTTRTGKRSYNEQFF. The CDR3 bases are TGTGCCAGCAGCACAACCCGAACTGGGAAGCGGTCCTACAATGAGCAGTTCTTC. Full variable domain (remainder filled in from reference TRBV7-6 and TRBJ2-1): GAGVSQSPRYKVTKRGQDVALRCDPISGHVSLYWYRQALGQGPEFLTYFNYEAQQDKSGLPNDRFSAERPEGSISTLTIQRTEQRDSAMYRCASSTTRTGKRSYNEQFFGPGTRLTVL.

CDR3 nucleotide sequence: TGTGCCAGCAGCCATGACCGGGGCGAGCAGTACTTC. This translates into CASSHDRGEQYF. The chain carries TRBV9 and TRBJ2-7, with D tentatively TRBD2 (5 bases). Trimming cost V 4 bases and J 6 bases, with 11 bases left between them. This CDR3 spans 12 amino acids. Looked up from germline, CDR1 is SGDLS and CDR2 is YYNGEE. Using reference TRBV9 and TRBJ2-7 for the parts outside the CDR3, the full variable domain is DSGVTQTPKHLITATGQRVTLRCSPRSGDLSVYWYQQSLDQGLQFLIQYYNGEERAKGNILERFSAQQFPDLHSELNLSSLELGDSALYFCASSHDRGEQYFGPGTRLTVT.

A few counts support this clone. The rearrangement uses TRBV11-1 and TRBJ2-7; 7 bases align to TRBD2. Germline CDR1 reads SGHAT; CDR2 reads FQDESV (reference sequence). The CDR3 has 15 residues. V shed 5 bases, J shed 2 bases, and the junction held 9 bases outside the gene matches. In DNA, the CDR3 is TGTGCCAGCAGCATGGCGCTAGCGGAAGCCTACGAGCAGTACTTC. Its protein product is CASSMALAEAYEQYF.

This sequence joins TRBV28 and TRBJ1-5, with 9 bases fitting TRBD1. V dropped 1 base and J dropped 1; count of bases not matched to a gene: 14. The CDR3 extends over 20 amino acids. Germline V gene sequence: CDR1 MDHEN, CDR2 SYDVKM. The chain's CDR3 is CASSLLIGTGSGISNQPQHF. The CDR3 DNA follows: TGTGCCAGCAGTTTATTAATAGGGACAGGGTCAGGAATAAGCAATCAGCCCCAGCATTTT.

In nucleotides, the CDR3 is TGTGCCAGCAGGGAAGATACAGGGGCGTCCACAGATACGCAGTATTTT. Protein product: CASREDTGASTDTQYF. This chain uses TRBV5-4 with TRBJ2-3, with 7 bases lining up with TRBD1. This CDR3 is built from 16 residues. Germline lookup yields CDR1 SGHNT and CDR2 YYREEE (reference sequence). With V trimmed by 5 bases and J by 2 bases, 11 bases remained unmatched.

This chain links TRBV4-1 with TRBJ1-1, with 7 nucleotides matching TRBD1. Germline CDR1 MGHRA, CDR2 YSYEKL. Trimming removed 2 bases from V and 3 bases from J; junction bases left unmatched: 12. The CDR3 extends over 17 amino acids. The CDR3, as DNA: TGCGCCAGCAGCCAACCTGGTTTAACAGGGGTGGACACTGAAGCTTTCTTT. Translating gives CASSQPGLTGVDTEAFF.